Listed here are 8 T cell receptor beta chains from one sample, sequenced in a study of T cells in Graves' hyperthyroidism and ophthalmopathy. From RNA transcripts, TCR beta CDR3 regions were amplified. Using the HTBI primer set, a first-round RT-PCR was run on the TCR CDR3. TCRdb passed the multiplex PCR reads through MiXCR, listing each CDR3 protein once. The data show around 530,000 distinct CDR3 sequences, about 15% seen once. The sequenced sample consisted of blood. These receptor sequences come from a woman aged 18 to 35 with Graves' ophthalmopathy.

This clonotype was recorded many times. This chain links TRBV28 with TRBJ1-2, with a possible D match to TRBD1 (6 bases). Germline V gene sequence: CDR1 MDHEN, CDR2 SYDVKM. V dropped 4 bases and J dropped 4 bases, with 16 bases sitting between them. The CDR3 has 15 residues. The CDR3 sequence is CASSSLGGRGYGYTF. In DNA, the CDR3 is TGTGCCAGCAGTTCCCTTGGGGGGCGCGGCTATGGCTACACCTTC.

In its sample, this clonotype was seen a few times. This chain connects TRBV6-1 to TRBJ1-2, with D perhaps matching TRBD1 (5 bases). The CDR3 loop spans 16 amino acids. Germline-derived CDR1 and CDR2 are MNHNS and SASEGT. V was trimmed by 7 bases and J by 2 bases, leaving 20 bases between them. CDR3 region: CASNRFERWGNYGYTF. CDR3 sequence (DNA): TGTGCCAGCAACCGTTTCGAGCGCTGGGGGAACTATGGCTACACCTTC.

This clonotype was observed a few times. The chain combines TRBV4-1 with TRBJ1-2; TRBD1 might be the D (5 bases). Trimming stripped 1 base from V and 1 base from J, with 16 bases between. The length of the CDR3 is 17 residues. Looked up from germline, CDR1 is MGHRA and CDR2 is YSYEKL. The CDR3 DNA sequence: TGCGCCAGCAGCCAAGGAATAACAGGCAATTTTAACTATGGCTACACCTTC. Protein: CASSQGITGNFNYGYTF.

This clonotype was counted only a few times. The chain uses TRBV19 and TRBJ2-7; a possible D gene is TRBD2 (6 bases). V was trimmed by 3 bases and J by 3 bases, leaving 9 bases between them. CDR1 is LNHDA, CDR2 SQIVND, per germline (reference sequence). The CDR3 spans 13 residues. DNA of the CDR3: TGTGCCAGTAGTATCGTCGGGAGCTACGAGCAGTACTTC. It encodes CASSIVGSYEQYF.

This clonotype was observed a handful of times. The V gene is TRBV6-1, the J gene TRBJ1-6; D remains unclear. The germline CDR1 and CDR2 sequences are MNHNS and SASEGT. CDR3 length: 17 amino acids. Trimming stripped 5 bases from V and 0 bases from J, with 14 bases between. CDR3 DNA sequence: TGTGCCAGCAGTCGGCTCGCCAGGAGCTCCTATAATTCACCCCTCCACTTT. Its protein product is CASSRLARSSYNSPLHF.

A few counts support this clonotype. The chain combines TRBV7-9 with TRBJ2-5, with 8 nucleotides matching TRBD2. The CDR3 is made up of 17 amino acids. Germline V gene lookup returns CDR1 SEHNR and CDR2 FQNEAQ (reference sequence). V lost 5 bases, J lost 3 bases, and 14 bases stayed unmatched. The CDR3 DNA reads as TGTGCCAGCAGCCCCCCCCGGGGAGCGGGGGTGAAAGAGACCCAGTACTTC. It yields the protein CASSPPRGAGVKETQYF.

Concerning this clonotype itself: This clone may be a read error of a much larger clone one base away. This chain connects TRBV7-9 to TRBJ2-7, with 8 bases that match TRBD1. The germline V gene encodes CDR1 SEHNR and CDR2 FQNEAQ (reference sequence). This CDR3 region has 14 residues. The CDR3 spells CASSLVDRAYQQYF. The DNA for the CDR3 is TGTGCCAGCAGCTTAGTGGACAGGGCCTACCAGCAGTACTTC.

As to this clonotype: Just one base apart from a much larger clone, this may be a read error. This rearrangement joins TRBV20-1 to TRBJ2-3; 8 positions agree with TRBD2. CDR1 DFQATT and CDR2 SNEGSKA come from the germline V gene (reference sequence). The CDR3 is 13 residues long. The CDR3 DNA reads TGCAGTGCTGAGGTAGCGGGGCAAGATACGCGGTATTTT. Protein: CSAEVAGQDTRYF.